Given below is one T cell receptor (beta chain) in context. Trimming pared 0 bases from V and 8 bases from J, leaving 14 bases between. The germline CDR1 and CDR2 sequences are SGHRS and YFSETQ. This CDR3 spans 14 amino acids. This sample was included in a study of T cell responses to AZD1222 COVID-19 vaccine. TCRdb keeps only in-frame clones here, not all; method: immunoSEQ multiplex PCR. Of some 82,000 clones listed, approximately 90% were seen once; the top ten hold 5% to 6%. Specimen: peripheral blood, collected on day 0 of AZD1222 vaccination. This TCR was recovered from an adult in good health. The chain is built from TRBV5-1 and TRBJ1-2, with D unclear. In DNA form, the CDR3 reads TGCGCCAGCAGCTTGGAGGTATCGGTAATCGGCTACACCTTC. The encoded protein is CASSLEVSVIGYTF.